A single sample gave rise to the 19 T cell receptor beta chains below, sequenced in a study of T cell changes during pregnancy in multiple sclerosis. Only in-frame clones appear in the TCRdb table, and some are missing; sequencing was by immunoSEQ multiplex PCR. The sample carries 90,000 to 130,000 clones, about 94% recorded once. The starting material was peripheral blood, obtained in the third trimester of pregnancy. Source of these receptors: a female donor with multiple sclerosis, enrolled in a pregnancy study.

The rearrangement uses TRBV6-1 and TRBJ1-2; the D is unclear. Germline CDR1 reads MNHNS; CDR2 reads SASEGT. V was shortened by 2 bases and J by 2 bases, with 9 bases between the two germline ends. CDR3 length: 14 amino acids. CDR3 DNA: TGTGCCAGCAGTGAACAGAACGGGAACTATGGCTACACCTTC. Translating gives CASSEQNGNYGYTF.

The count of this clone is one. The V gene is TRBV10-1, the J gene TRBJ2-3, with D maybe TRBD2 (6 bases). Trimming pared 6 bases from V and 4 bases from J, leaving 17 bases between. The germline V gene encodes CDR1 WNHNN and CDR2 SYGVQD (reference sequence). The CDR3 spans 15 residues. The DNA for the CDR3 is TGCGCCAGCAGACAGTACGGGGGAGTATCAGATACGCAGTATTTT. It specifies CASRQYGGVSDTQYF.

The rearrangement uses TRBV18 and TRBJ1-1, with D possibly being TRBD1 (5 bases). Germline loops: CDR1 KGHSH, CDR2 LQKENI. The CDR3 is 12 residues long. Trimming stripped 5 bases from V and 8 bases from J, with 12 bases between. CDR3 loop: CASSTQGMEAFF. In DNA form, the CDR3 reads TGTGCCAGCTCAACCCAGGGTATGGAAGCTTTCTTT.

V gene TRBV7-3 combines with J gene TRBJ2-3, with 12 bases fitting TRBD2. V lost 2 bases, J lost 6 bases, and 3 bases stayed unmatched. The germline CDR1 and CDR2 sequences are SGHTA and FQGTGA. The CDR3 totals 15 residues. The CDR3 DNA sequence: TGTGCCAGCAGCTTACTAGCGGGAGGGCCCGATACGCAGTATTTT. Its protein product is CASSLLAGGPDTQYF.

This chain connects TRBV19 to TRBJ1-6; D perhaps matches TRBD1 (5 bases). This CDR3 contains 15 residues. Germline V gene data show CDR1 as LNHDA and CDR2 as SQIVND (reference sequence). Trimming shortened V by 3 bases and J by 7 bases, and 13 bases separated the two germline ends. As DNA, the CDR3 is TGTGCCAGTAGTATTCAAAGGGGAGGAAATTCACCCCTCCACTTT. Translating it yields CASSIQRGGNSPLHF.

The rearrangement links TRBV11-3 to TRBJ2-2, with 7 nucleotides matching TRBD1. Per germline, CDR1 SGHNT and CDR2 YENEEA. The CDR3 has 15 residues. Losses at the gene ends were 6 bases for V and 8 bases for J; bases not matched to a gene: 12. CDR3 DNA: TGTGCCAGCAGTCAGCGGACAGGCTATTCGGGGGAGCTGTTTTTT. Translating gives CASSQRTGYSGELFF.

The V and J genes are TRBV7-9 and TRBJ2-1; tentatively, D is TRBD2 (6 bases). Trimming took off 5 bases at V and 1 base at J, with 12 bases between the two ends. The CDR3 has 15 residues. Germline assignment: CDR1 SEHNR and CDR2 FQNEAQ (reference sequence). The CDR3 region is CASSPGGPSYNEQFF. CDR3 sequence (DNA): TGTGCCAGCAGCCCCGGGGGTCCATCCTACAATGAGCAGTTCTTC.

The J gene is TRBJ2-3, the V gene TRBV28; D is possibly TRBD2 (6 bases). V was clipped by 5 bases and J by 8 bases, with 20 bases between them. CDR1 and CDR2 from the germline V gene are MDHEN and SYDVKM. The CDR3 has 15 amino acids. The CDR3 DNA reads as TGTGCCAGCAGTGGAAAGGACACCCGGCGGGGTACGCAGTATTTT. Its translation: CASSGKDTRRGTQYF.

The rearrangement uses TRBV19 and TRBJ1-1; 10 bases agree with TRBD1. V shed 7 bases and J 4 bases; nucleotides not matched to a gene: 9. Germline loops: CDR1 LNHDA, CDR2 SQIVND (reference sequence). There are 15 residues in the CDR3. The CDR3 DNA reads TGTGCCAGTATCCGGACAGGGGGTAGGGGCACTGAAGCTTTCTTT. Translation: CASIRTGGRGTEAFF.

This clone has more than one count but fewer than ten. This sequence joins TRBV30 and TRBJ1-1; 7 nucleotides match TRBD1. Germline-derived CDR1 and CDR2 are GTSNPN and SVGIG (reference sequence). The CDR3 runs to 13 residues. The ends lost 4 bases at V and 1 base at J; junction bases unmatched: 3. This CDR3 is CAWMGQWNTEAFF. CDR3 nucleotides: TGTGCCTGGATGGGACAGTGGAACACTGAAGCTTTCTTT. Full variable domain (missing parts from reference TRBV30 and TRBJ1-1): SQTIHQWPATLVQPVGSPLSLECTVEGTSNPNLYWYRQAAGRGLQLLFYSVGIGQISSEVPQNLSASRPQDRQFILSSKKLLLSDSGFYLCAWMGQWNTEAFFGQGTRLTVV.

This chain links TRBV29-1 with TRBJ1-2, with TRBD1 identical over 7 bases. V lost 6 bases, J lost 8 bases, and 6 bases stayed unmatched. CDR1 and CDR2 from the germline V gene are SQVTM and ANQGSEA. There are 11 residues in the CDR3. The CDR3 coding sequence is TGCAGCGTCGGAACAGGGGACGGCTACACCTTC. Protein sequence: CSVGTGDGYTF.

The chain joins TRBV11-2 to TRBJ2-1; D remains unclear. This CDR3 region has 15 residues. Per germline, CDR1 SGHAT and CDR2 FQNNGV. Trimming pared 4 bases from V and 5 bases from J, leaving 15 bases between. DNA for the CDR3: TGTGCCAGCAGCTCGACTCCGGTTACTGACAATGAGCAGTTCTTC. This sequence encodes CASSSTPVTDNEQFF.

The CDR3 nucleotides read TGTGCCAGCAGCTTAATCGGACAGCGAGGCAATCAGCCCCAGCATTTT. Translated: CASSLIGQRGNQPQHF. The chain employs TRBV7-8 and TRBJ1-5, with D maybe TRBD1 (6 bases). Germline V lookup: CDR1 SGHVS, CDR2 FQNEAQ. The CDR3 is 16 residues long. V gave up 2 bases and J gave up 2 bases, with 13 bases separating them.

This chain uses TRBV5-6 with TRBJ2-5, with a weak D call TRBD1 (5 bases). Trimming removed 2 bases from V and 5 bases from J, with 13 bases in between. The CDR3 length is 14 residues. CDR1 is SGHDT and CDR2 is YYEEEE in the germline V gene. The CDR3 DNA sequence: TGTGCCAGCAGCTTACCAGGGCCCCCGGAGACCCAGTACTTC. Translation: CASSLPGPPETQYF.

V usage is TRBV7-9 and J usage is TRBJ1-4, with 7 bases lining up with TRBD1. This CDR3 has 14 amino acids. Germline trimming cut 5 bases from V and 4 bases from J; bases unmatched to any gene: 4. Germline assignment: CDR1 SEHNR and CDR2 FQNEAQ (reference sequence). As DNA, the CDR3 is TGTGCCAGCAGCCGGGACAGAGATAATGAAAAACTGTTTTTT. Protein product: CASSRDRDNEKLFF. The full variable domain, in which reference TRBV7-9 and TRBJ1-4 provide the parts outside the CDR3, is DTGVSQNPRHKITKRGQNVTFRCDPISEHNRLYWYRQTLGQGPEFLTYFQNEAQLEKSRLLSDRFSAERPKGSFSTLEIQRTEQGDSAMYLCASSRDRDNEKLFFGSGTQLSVL.

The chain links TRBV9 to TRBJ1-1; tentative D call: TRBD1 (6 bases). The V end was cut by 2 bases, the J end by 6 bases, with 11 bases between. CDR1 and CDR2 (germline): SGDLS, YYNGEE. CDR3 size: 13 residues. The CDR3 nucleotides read TGTGCCAGCAGCGTCGGGGGGGCGGCTGAAGCTTTCTTT. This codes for CASSVGGAAEAFF.

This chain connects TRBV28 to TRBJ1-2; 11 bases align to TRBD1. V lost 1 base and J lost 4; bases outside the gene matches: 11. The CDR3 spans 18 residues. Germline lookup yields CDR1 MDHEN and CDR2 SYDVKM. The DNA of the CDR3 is TGTGCCAGCAGTTTATCTCGGACAGGGGGCGCCTCGGCCTATGGCTACACCTTC. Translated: CASSLSRTGGASAYGYTF.

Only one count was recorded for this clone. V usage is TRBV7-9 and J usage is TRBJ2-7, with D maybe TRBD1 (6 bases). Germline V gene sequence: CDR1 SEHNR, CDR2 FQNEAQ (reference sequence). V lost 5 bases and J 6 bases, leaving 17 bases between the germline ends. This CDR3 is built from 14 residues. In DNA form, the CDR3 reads TGTGCCAGCAGCCCAGGGGTAAAAGTCTCCGAGCAGTACTTC. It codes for CASSPGVKVSEQYF.

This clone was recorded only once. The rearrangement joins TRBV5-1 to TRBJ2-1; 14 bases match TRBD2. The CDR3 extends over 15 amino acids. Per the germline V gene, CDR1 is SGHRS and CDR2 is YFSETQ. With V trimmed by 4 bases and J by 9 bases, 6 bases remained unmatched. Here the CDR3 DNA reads TGCGCCAGCAGCCTGGGACTAGCGGGAGCCAGTGAGCAGTTCTTC. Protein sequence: CASSLGLAGASEQFF. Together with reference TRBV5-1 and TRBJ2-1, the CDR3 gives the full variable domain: KAGVTQTPRYLIKTRGQQVTLSCSPISGHRSVSWYQQTPGQGLQFLFEYFSETQRNKGNFPGRFSGRQFSNSRSEMNVSTLELGDSALYLCASSLGLAGASEQFFGPGTRLTVL.